Below, 3 T cell receptor beta chains from the same sample are listed, as sequenced in a study of identical twins. One entry per CDR3 protein, called by TCRdb with MiXCR from the 5' RACE reads. The sample holds about 520,000 distinct CDR3 sequences; roughly 21% are singletons and the top ten take approximately 0.95%. Separately, the same data were catalogued under a study of T cells expressing NK-cell markers.

The sequenced sample consisted of CD4+ T cells sorted from blood. The receptor source for this set is a woman aged 18 to 35 in good health.

This clonotype was detected a few times. This sequence joins TRBV20-1 and TRBJ2-3; D is unresolved. The germline V and J ends were trimmed by 0 bases and 2 bases, with 15 bases remaining between them. The CDR3 extends over 16 amino acids. Germline CDR1 reads DFQATT; CDR2 reads SNEGSKA (reference sequence). The CDR3 nucleotides are TGCAGTGCTAGAGATCTCCCAGCCCGATCCACAGATACGCAGTATTTT. It is translated as CSARDLPARSTDTQYF.

V usage is TRBV20-1 and J usage is TRBJ2-6; the D is unclear. Germline lookup yields CDR1 DFQATT and CDR2 SNEGSKA (reference sequence). Trimming took off 3 bases at V and 2 bases at J, with 14 bases between the two ends. The CDR3 extends over 16 amino acids. The CDR3 nucleotides are TGCAGTGCTAGGTCATTTCTGACACCTGGGGCCAACGTCCTGACTTTC. Residues: CSARSFLTPGANVLTF.

The V gene is TRBV5-1, the J gene TRBJ2-2, with 7 positions matching TRBD2. The CDR3 length is 17 residues. Germline CDR1 SGHRS, CDR2 YFSETQ. Trimming at V came to 1 base and at J to 2 bases, leaving 8 bases not matched to a gene. In DNA, the CDR3 is TGCGCCAGCAGCTTGTTTACGGCTAGCGGTAACACCGGGGAGCTGTTTTTT. Translated: CASSLFTASGNTGELFF. Together with reference TRBV5-1 and TRBJ2-2, the CDR3 gives the full variable domain: KAGVTQTPRYLIKTRGQQVTLSCSPISGHRSVSWYQQTPGQGLQFLFEYFSETQRNKGNFPGRFSGRQFSNSRSEMNVSTLELGDSALYLCASSLFTASGNTGELFFGEGSRLTVL.